This TCR beta chain was retrieved from a study of T cells in Graves' hyperthyroidism and ophthalmopathy. Study-wide points: Ophthalmopathy got predicted by the model a median 6.5 months before its onset.

TCR beta CDR3 regions were amplified from RNA transcripts. During a first-round RT-PCR of the TCR CDR3, the HTBI primer set was used. One entry per CDR3 protein results from TCRdb running MiXCR on the multiplex PCR reads. The sample gives under 350,000 distinct CDR3 sequences, roughly 13% of which show up once; roughly 7.9% is in the top ten. Many counts were recorded for this clonotype. Its antigen is not known. Germline values: CDR1 SGHVS, CDR2 FNYEAQ. The CDR3 runs to 13 residues. The trim removed 6 bases at V and 2 bases at J, leaving 3 bases unmatched. Patients with uncontrolled infections, other autoimmune diseases, pregnancy or lactation were excluded. For the diagnoses, clinical symptoms, serum thyroxine and TRAb, thyroid ultrasound and orbital computed tomography were used. Fresh 10 ml peripheral blood yielded PBMCs.

The gene calls are TRBV7-6 and TRBJ2-7, with 8 bases fitting TRBD1. Source material: blood. The TCR sequence derives from a woman aged 40 to 55 with Graves' hyperthyroidism. CDR3 region: CASSQGATYEQYF. CDR3 DNA: TGTGCCAGCAGTCAGGGGGCCACCTACGAGCAGTACTTC.